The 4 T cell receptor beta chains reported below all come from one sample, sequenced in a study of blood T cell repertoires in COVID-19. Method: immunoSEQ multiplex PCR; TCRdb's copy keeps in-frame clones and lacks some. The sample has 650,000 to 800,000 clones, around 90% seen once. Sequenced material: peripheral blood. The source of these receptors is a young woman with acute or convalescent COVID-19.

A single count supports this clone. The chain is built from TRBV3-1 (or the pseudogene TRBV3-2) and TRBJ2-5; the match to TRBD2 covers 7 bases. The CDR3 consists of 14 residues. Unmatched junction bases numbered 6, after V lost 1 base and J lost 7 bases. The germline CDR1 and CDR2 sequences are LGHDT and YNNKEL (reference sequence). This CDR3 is CASSQARASGTQYF. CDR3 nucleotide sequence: TGTGCCAGCAGCCAAGCGCGGGCTAGCGGGACCCAGTACTTC.

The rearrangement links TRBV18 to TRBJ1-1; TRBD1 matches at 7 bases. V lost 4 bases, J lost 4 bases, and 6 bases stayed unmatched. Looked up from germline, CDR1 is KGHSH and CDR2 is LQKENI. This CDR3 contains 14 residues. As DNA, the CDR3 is TGTGCCAGCTCACGTGAGGGGGCAGGCACTGAAGCTTTCTTT. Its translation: CASSREGAGTEAFF.

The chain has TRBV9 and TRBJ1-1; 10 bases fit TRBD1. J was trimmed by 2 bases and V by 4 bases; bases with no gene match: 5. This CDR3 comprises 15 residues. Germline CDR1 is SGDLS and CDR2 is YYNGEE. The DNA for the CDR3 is TGTGCCAGCAGCACCGGGACAGGGGCCAACACTGAAGCTTTCTTT. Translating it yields CASSTGTGANTEAFF.

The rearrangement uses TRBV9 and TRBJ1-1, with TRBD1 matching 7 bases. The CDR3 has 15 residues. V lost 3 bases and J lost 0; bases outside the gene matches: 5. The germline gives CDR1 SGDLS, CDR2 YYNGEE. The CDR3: CASSAPGQLNTEAFF. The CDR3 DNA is TGTGCCAGCAGCGCGCCGGGACAGCTGAACACTGAAGCTTTCTTT.